This TCR beta chain was recorded in a study of control samples from healthy donors and cancer patients. CDR3 length: 12 amino acids. Deletions cut 5 bases from V and 7 bases from J, with 11 bases between. Germline loops: CDR1 LNHNV, CDR2 YYDKDF (reference sequence). Method: immunoSEQ multiplex PCR; TCRdb's copy keeps in-frame clones and lacks some. The table lists some 82,000 clones, about 79% of them singletons. The V call is TRBV15, the J call TRBJ1-2, with D perhaps matching TRBD1 (6 bases). Sequencing used PBMCs. This receptor was identified in a man aged 60-69 years with head and neck cancer. In DNA, the CDR3 is TGTGCCACCAGCGGGGGGACATTTGGCTACACCTTC. It encodes CATSGGTFGYTF.